This T cell receptor beta chain was captured in a study of T cell repertoires in cytomegalovirus infection. MiXCR, run by TCRdb on the reads, gives a single entry per CDR3 protein. Here the sample spans about 530,000 distinct CDR3 sequences, about 30% being singletons. This clonotype was obtained from a human donor in good health (CMV status not recorded). Some clones in this sample may be carry-over from other donors' samples. Sequenced: PBMCs.

CDR3 sequence: CASRKGLAGVQETQYF. The DNA of the CDR3 is TGTGCCAGCAGAAAAGGACTAGCGGGAGTACAAGAGACCCAGTACTTC. The chain uses TRBV27 and TRBJ2-5, with TRBD2 matching 13 bases. With V trimmed by 6 bases and J by 2 bases, 6 bases remained unmatched. The CDR3 extends over 16 amino acids. Germline V gene data show CDR1 as MNHEY and CDR2 as SMNVEV (reference sequence).